This TCR beta chain was captured by sequencing in a study of blood T cells in healthy people across ages. Sample-barcoded 5' priming and a J-beta primer mix drove a second PCR of about 6 to 12 cycles. TCRdb passed the 5' RACE reads through MiXCR, listing each CDR3 protein once. In the table there are roughly 800,000 distinct CDR3 sequences, approximately 25% of which are singletons. There are a few counts of this clonotype. V was trimmed by 2 bases and J by 6 bases, leaving 13 bases between them. The CDR3 totals 14 residues. Germline V CDR1 and CDR2: SGDLS, YYNGEE. These data were likewise used in another study, on T cells of mothers and their children.

V usage is TRBV9 and J usage is TRBJ2-3; D assignment may be TRBD1 or TRBD2 (6 bases each). This sequence was found in a boy between 5 and 17 years old in good health. The source material was blood. The CDR3, as DNA: TGTGCCAGCAGCGTGGGGGGCGCCGCGGATACGCAGTATTTT. As protein: CASSVGGAADTQYF.